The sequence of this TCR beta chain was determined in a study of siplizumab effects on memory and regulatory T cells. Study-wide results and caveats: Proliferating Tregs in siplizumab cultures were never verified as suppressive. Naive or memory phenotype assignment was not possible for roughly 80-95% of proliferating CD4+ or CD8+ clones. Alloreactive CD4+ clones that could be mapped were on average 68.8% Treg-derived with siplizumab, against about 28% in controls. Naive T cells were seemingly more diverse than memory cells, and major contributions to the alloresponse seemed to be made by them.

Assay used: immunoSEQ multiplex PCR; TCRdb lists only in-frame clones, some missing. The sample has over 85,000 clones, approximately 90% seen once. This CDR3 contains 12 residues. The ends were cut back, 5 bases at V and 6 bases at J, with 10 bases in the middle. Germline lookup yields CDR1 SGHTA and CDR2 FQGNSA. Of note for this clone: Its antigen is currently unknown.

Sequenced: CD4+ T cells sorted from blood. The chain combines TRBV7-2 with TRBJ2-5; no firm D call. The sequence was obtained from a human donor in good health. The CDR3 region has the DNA TGTGCCAGCAGCCTACTAACGAAGACCCAGTACTTC. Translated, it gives CASSLLTKTQYF.